These 11 T cell receptor beta chains were sequenced from one sample in a study of blood T cell repertoires in COVID-19. Clones were read by immunoSEQ multiplex PCR, and TCRdb kept only the in-frame ones, dropping some. The sample has over 150,000 clones, around 80% seen once; the top ten hold under 9.5%. Sequenced sample: PBMCs or T cells enriched from blood (not recorded which). All receptors derive from a man in his fifties who had recovered from COVID-19.

The rearrangement joins TRBV27 to TRBJ1-4; maybe TRBD1 (6 bases). The CDR3 has 14 residues. CDR1 is MNHEY and CDR2 is SMNVEV in the germline V gene (reference sequence). V dropped 4 bases and J dropped 5 bases, with 11 bases sitting between them. DNA of the CDR3: TGTGCCAGCAGTTCGGGGGGCCCAAATGAAAAACTGTTTTTT. Amino acids: CASSSGGPNEKLFF.

This clone was seen just once. V usage is TRBV30 and J usage is TRBJ2-4; 7 bases are shared with TRBD2. Germline V gives CDR1 GTSNPN, CDR2 SVGIG (reference sequence). The trim removed 3 bases at V and 0 bases at J, leaving 5 bases unmatched. This CDR3 contains 15 residues. CDR3 amino acids: CAWSTGGLAKNIQYF. The CDR3 DNA sequence: TGTGCCTGGAGCACGGGAGGACTAGCCAAAAACATTCAGTACTTC.

The rearrangement joins TRBV5-4 to TRBJ2-2; possible D gene TRBD1, 6 bases. V was cut by 2 bases and J by 7 bases, with 15 bases left in between. The CDR3 is made up of 15 amino acids. CDR1 is SGHNT, CDR2 YYREEE, per germline (reference sequence). The CDR3 coding sequence is TGTGCCAGCAGCTTACAACAGGGTCGAGGCGGGGAGCTGTTTTTT. Protein sequence: CASSLQQGRGGELFF.

The chain is built from TRBV27 and TRBJ2-5; 8 bases fit TRBD1. Unmatched junction bases numbered 8, after V lost 9 bases and J lost 2 bases. This CDR3 comprises 14 residues. In germline, CDR1 is MNHEY, CDR2 SMNVEV (reference sequence). CDR3: CARPRQGRQETQYF. The CDR3 DNA reads as TGTGCCAGACCCAGACAGGGGAGACAAGAGACCCAGTACTTC.

The chain joins TRBV29-1 to TRBJ2-5; possibly TRBD1 for D (5 bases). CDR1 SQVTM and CDR2 ANQGSEA come from the germline V gene. V lost 5 bases and J lost 0, with 10 bases in between. There are 13 residues in the CDR3. The CDR3 nucleotides are TGCAGCGTTACACAGGCGAACCAAGAGACCCAGTACTTC. Protein product: CSVTQANQETQYF.

The chain employs TRBV19 and TRBJ1-2; 9 bases are shared with TRBD1. Looked up from germline, CDR1 is LNHDA and CDR2 is SQIVND (reference sequence). The CDR3 contains 14 residues. V lost 4 bases and J lost 8; bases outside the gene matches: 8. In nucleotides, the CDR3 is TGTGCCAGTAGTAAGACAGGGGGGATAGTCGGCTACACCTTC. Translation: CASSKTGGIVGYTF.

V is TRBV9 and J is TRBJ2-7; possibly TRBD1 for D (6 bases). V lost 4 bases to trimming and J lost 0 bases, with 11 bases between them. This CDR3 has 14 amino acids. Per germline, CDR1 SGDLS and CDR2 YYNGEE. CDR3: CASSPAGVSYEQYF. DNA for the CDR3: TGTGCCAGCAGCCCCGCAGGGGTCTCCTACGAGCAGTACTTC.

The chain carries TRBV6-5 and TRBJ1-5, with D unclear. CDR1 is MNHEY and CDR2 is SVGAGI in the germline V gene. V lost 6 bases to trimming and J lost 5 bases, with 17 bases between them. The CDR3 is 15 amino acids. The CDR3 nucleotides are TGTGCCAGCAGCAACGGACTGGGAAGGGATCAGCCCCAGCATTTT. It yields the protein CASSNGLGRDQPQHF.

The chain links TRBV9 to TRBJ2-1; 8 bases align to TRBD1. J was trimmed by 6 bases and V by 4 bases; bases with no gene match: 9. This CDR3 is built from 15 residues. Germline V gene lookup returns CDR1 SGDLS and CDR2 YYNGEE. The CDR3 DNA is TGTGCCAGCAGCACCCCAGGGGGCGCATCCAATGAGCAGTTCTTC. This gives the protein CASSTPGGASNEQFF.

The rearrangement joins TRBV6-5 to TRBJ2-1; TRBD1 matches at 9 bases. Germline values: CDR1 MNHEY, CDR2 SVGAGI. The CDR3 has 15 amino acids. V gave up 2 bases and J gave up 5 bases; unmatched junction bases: 4. The CDR3 bases are TGTGCCAGCAGTTACGAGGGACAGGGTAACAATGAGCAGTTCTTC. Its translation is CASSYEGQGNNEQFF.

This chain connects TRBV19 to TRBJ2-7; 8 nucleotides align to TRBD1. The CDR3 extends over 15 amino acids. Germline V CDR1 and CDR2: LNHDA, SQIVND (reference sequence). The junction had 4 bases not matched to a gene; V was cut back by 3 bases and J by 0 bases. The CDR3 sequence: CASSIRTGSSYEQYF. DNA for the CDR3: TGTGCCAGTAGTATCCGGACAGGGAGCTCCTACGAGCAGTACTTC.